The present T cell receptor beta chain was sequenced within a study of spatial heterogeneity in lung cancer. Across the study: An average of more than ten raw reads was observed per unique TCR and UMI combination.

The germline gives CDR1 MNHEY, CDR2 SVGAGI. The CDR3 spans 14 residues. With 0 bases removed from V and 7 bases from J, the gap between germline ends came to 7 bases. Study findings and constraints: At resection, ubiquitous expanded tumor TCRs appeared in blood more than at follow-up.

This clonotype was counted between two and nine times. Its specificity is unknown. Time point reported: sample taken at primary tumor resection. The input material, whole RNA from tumor, nontumor lung or frozen PBMC, was sequenced unsorted. Samples were donated by 72 untreated early-stage non-small cell lung cancer patients. Each TCR cDNA molecule bore a unique molecular identifier. One entry per CDR3 protein, called by TCRdb with MiXCR from the 5' RACE reads. The data show 15,000 to 20,000 distinct CDR3 sequences, under 20% seen once. Sequenced material: PBMCs, taken at surgery. This TCR derives from a male donor with early-stage non-small cell lung cancer. The chain uses TRBV6-5 and TRBJ1-6, with D uncertain. CDR3 nucleotide sequence: TGTGCCAGCAGTTACTCGGAAGGGAATTCACCCCTCCACTTT. This encodes CASSYSEGNSPLHF.